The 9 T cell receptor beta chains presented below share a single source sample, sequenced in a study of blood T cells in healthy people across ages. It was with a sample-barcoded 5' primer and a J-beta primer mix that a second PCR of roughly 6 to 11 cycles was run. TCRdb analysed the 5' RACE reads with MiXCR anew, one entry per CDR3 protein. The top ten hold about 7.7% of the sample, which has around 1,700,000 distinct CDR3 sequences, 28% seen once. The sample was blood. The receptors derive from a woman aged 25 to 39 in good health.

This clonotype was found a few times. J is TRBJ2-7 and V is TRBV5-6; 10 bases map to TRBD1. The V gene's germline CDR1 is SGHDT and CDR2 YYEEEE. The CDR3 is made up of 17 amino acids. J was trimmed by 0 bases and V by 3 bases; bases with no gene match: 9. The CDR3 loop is CASSWTLGQGISYEQYF. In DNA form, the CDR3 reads TGTGCCAGCAGCTGGACCCTGGGACAGGGGATCTCCTACGAGCAGTACTTC.

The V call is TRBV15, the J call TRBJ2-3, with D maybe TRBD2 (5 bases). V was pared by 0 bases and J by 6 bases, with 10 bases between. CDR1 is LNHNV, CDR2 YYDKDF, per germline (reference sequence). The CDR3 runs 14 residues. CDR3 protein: CATSRDLTMDTQYF. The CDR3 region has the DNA TGTGCCACCAGCAGAGATCTGACTATGGATACGCAGTATTTT.

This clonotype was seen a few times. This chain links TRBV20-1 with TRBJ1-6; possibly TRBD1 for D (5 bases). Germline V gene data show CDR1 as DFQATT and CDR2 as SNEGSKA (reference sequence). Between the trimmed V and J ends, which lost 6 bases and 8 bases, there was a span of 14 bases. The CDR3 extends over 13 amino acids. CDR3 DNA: TGCAGTGCCTGGGACGGCGGGGATTCACCCCTCCACTTT. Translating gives CSAWDGGDSPLHF.

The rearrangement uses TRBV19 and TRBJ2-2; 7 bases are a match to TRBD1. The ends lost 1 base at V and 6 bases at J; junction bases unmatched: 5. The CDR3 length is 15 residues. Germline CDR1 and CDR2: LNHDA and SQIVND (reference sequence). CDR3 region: CASSIAPTGSGELFF. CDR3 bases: TGTGCCAGTAGTATAGCACCGACAGGGTCCGGGGAGCTGTTTTTT.

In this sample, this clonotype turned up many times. CDR3 protein: CASSPLGRETQYF. In DNA form, the CDR3 reads TGTGCCAGCTCACCGTTGGGACGAGAGACCCAGTACTTC. The chain carries TRBV18 and TRBJ2-5; D may correspond to TRBD1 or TRBD2 (5 bases each). The CDR3 runs to 13 residues. The germline V and J ends were trimmed by 3 bases and 4 bases, with 9 bases remaining between them. CDR1 KGHSH and CDR2 LQKENI come from the germline V gene.

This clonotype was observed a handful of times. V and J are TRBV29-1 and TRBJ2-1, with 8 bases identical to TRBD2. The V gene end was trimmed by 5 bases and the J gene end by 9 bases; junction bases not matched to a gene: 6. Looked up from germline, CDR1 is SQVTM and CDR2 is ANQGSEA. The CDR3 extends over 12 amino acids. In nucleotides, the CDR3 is TGCAGCGTTACCGGGGGGGGCAGTGAGCAGTTCTTC. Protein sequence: CSVTGGGSEQFF.

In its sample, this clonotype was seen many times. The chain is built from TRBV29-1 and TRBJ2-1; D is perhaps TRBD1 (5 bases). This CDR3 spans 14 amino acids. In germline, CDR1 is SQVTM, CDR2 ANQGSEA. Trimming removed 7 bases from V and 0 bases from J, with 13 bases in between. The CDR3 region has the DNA TGCAGCGGGTGGACACCGAGCTCCTACAATGAGCAGTTCTTC. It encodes CSGWTPSSYNEQFF.

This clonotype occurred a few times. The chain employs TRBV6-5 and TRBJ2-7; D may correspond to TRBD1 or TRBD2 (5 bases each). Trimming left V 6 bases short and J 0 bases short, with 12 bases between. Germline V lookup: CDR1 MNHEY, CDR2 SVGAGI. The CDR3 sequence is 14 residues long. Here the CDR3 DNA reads TGTGCCAGCAGATACGGGACGGCCTCCTACGAGCAGTACTTC. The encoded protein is CASRYGTASYEQYF.

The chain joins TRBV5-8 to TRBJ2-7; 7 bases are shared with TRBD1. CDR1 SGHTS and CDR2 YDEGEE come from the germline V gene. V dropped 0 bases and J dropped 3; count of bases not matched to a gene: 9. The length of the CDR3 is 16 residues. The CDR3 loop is CASSLAGDSAFYEQYF. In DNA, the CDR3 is TGTGCCAGCAGCTTGGCCGGGGACAGTGCATTCTACGAGCAGTACTTC.